The 16 T cell receptor beta chains given below trace back to one sample, sequenced in a study of T cell changes during pregnancy in multiple sclerosis. The assay was immunoSEQ multiplex PCR, and TCRdb's table has in-frame clones only and misses some. There are 59,000 or so clones in the sample; about 90% occur only once, and about 2.5% lies in the top ten. The sample was peripheral blood, taken in the third trimester of pregnancy. Source of these receptors: a female donor in good health, enrolled as a control in a pregnancy study.

This chain joins TRBV10-3 and TRBJ2-3; 8 bases agree with TRBD1. CDR3 size: 15 residues. The J segment lost 1 base and the V segment lost 0 bases, leaving 0 bases of the junction unmatched. Germline values: CDR1 ENHRY, CDR2 SYGVKD. The CDR3 loop is CAISESGQGTDTQYF. The CDR3 coding sequence is TGTGCCATCAGTGAGTCGGGACAGGGCACAGATACGCAGTATTTT.

This clone was counted once. The rearrangement links TRBV7-2 to TRBJ2-1; TRBD1 matches 9 bases. This CDR3 is 16 amino acids long. J was trimmed by 9 bases and V by 0 bases; bases with no gene match: 9. Germline V gene lookup returns CDR1 SGHTA and CDR2 FQGNSA. CDR3 residues: CASSLAGQGFVSEQFF. The CDR3 DNA sequence: TGTGCCAGCAGCTTAGCGGGACAGGGTTTTGTCAGTGAGCAGTTCTTC.

The J gene is TRBJ2-3, the V gene TRBV12-5; possible D gene TRBD2, 6 bases. The CDR3 extends over 14 amino acids. Germline V gene lookup returns CDR1 LGHNT and CDR2 FRNRAP. The V and J ends lost 11 bases and 8 bases respectively, with 23 bases between them. The CDR3 DNA sequence: TGTGCTTCCCTCCCCTGGGGGGAAGCAGGTACGCAGTATTTT. Protein product: CASLPWGEAGTQYF.

This CDR3 is CASSMRTSGISSYNEQFF. In nucleotides, the CDR3 is TGTGCCAGTAGTATGAGGACTAGCGGCATTAGCTCCTACAATGAGCAGTTCTTC. The rearrangement links TRBV19 to TRBJ2-1; 10 nucleotides match TRBD2. The CDR3 length is 18 residues. CDR1 is LNHDA and CDR2 is SQIVND in the germline V gene (reference sequence). After removal of 3 bases from V and 0 bases from J, the junction contained 8 bases not matched to a gene.

J is TRBJ2-7 and V is TRBV27, with 9 bases lining up with TRBD2. V trimming: 5 bases; J trimming: 0 bases; junction bases outside the gene matches: 20. The CDR3 totals 20 residues. Germline values: CDR1 MNHEY, CDR2 SMNVEV (reference sequence). The CDR3 is CASSPQKRGAGGPSSYEQYF. Here the CDR3 DNA reads TGTGCCAGCAGTCCCCAGAAGAGGGGGGCGGGAGGGCCGAGCTCCTACGAGCAGTACTTC.

The V gene is TRBV6-1, the J gene TRBJ2-7; possibly TRBD1 for D (5 bases). Looked up from germline, CDR1 is MNHNS and CDR2 is SASEGT. The CDR3 sequence is 13 residues long. V was shortened by 4 bases and J by 5 bases, with 12 bases between the two germline ends. The CDR3 protein is CASSVGRVNEQYF. The CDR3 DNA sequence: TGTGCCAGCAGTGTTGGCAGGGTGAACGAGCAGTACTTC.

The J gene is TRBJ2-7, the V gene TRBV18, with D possibly being TRBD2 (7 bases). This CDR3 region has 13 residues. In germline, CDR1 is KGHSH, CDR2 LQKENI. Trimming took 9 bases from V and 2 from J, leaving 14 bases between them. CDR3 DNA sequence: TGTGCCAGTTCGGGGGGCTCGGCCTACGAGCAGTACTTC. Protein product: CASSGGSAYEQYF.

This clone was counted once. The V gene is TRBV6-5, the J gene TRBJ1-1; maybe TRBD1 (5 bases). Per germline, CDR1 MNHEY and CDR2 SVGAGI. V was pared by 6 bases and J by 1 base, with 12 bases between. The CDR3 runs 14 residues. The CDR3 coding sequence is TGTGCCAGCAGCGAGAAGGGGTGGAACACTGAAGCTTTCTTT. This codes for CASSEKGWNTEAFF.

The J gene is TRBJ2-1, the V gene TRBV9, with a tentative D call TRBD1 (5 bases). V dropped 1 base and J dropped 8 bases, with 10 bases sitting between them. The CDR3 is 13 residues long. In germline, CDR1 is SGDLS, CDR2 YYNGEE. This CDR3 reads CASSVSGIHEQFF. DNA of the CDR3: TGTGCCAGCAGCGTATCAGGGATTCATGAGCAGTTCTTC.

The CDR3 loop is CASSPGLAYEQYF. The CDR3 DNA reads as TGTGCTAGTTCCCCGGGTCTTGCCTACGAGCAGTACTTC. J is TRBJ2-7 and V is TRBV12-5; D gene uncertain. The CDR3 runs to 13 residues. Trimming removed 8 bases at V and 2 bases at J, with 13 bases between. Per germline, CDR1 LGHNT and CDR2 FRNRAP.

The chain uses TRBV27 and TRBJ2-1; D might be TRBD1 (5 bases). In germline, CDR1 is MNHEY, CDR2 SMNVEV (reference sequence). This CDR3 spans 14 amino acids. Trimming removed 11 bases from V and 7 bases from J, with 21 bases in between. This CDR3 is CASSTSFGANEQFF. Here the CDR3 DNA reads TGTGCCTCCTCAACCTCATTTGGGGCGAATGAGCAGTTCTTC.

The chain links TRBV7-2 to TRBJ2-3; D call uncertain. CDR3 length equals 15 residues. Trimming removed 1 base at V and 8 bases at J, with 16 bases between. Germline V gives CDR1 SGHTA, CDR2 FQGNSA. Written as DNA, the CDR3 is TGTGCCAGCAGCTTAGGGGCGCCCTCCCCTCCTACGCAGTATTTT. This translates into CASSLGAPSPPTQYF.

The chain employs TRBV7-3 and TRBJ1-1; 8 nucleotides line up with TRBD1. This CDR3 spans 17 amino acids. With 1 base clipped from V and 1 base from J, the junction kept 8 bases outside the gene matches. The germline V gene has CDR1 SGHTA and CDR2 FQGTGA. Written as DNA, the CDR3 is TGTGCCAGCAGCTTAAGGGCCCTCACAGGGGGGAACACTGAAGCTTTCTTT. Translated: CASSLRALTGGNTEAFF.

V and J are TRBV9 and TRBJ2-2, with 7 bases identical to TRBD2. Germline V CDR1 and CDR2: SGDLS, YYNGEE. The CDR3 consists of 15 residues. J gave up 0 bases and V 3 bases, and 2 bases lay outside the gene matches. CDR3 in amino acids: CASSAGGPNTGELFF. The DNA of the CDR3 is TGTGCCAGCAGCGCGGGGGGTCCGAACACCGGGGAGCTGTTTTTT.

This chain joins TRBV7-6 and TRBJ2-7; the match to TRBD1 covers 10 bases. CDR1 is SGHVS and CDR2 is FNYEAQ in the germline V gene. V was pared by 5 bases and J by 6 bases, with 13 bases of the junction left unmatched. The CDR3 spans 16 residues. CDR3 loop: CASSRLPGTGAGEQYF. CDR3 nucleotide sequence: TGTGCCAGCAGCCGCCTCCCCGGGACAGGGGCAGGCGAGCAGTACTTC.

The gene calls are TRBV5-6 and TRBJ1-1; a weak D match, TRBD1 (6 bases). The CDR3 has 16 amino acids. V lost 0 bases and J lost 0, with 12 bases in between. The germline CDR1 and CDR2 sequences are SGHDT and YYEEEE. CDR3 amino acids: CASSLARTDMNTEAFF. The CDR3 nucleotides are TGTGCCAGCAGCTTGGCCCGGACAGACATGAACACTGAAGCTTTCTTT.